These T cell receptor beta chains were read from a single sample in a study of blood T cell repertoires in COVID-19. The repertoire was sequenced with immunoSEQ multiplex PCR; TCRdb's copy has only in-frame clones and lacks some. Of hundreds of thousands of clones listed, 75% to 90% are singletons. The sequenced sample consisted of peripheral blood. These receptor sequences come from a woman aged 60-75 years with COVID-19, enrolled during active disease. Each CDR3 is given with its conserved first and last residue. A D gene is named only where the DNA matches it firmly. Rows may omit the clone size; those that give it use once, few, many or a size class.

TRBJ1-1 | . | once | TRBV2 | TGTGCCAGCAGTCCAGGGTTTACTGAAGCTTTCTTT | CASSPGFTEAFF
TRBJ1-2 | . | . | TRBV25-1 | TGTGCCAGCAGTGAGTCGGGACTTCTGGGGGGCTACACCTTC | CASSESGLLGGYTF
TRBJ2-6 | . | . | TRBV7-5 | . | CARSLVRGKWGSGANVLTF
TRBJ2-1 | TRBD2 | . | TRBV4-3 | TGCGCCAGCAGCCGTAGACTAGCGGGGGGGTTGGATGAGCAGTTCTTC | CASSRRLAGGLDEQFF
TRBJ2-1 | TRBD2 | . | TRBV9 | TGTGCCAGCAGCGCGGGACTAGCGGGGGGGAATGAGCAGTTCTTC | CASSAGLAGGNEQFF
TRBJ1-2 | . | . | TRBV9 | TGTGCCAGCAGCGTAGAGGTGGAGGGCTATGGCTACACCTTC | CASSVEVEGYGYTF
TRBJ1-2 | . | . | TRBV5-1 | TGCGCCAGCAGCCAGACAGGAGCGGACTATGGCTACACCTTC | CASSQTGADYGYTF
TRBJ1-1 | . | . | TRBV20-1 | TGCAGTGCTAGTTCCGGGGGGCTCACTGAAGCTTTCTTT | CSASSGGLTEAFF
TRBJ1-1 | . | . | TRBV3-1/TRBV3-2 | TGTGCCAGCAGCCAAGGGGCGGTTCAGGGCACTGAAGCTTTCTTT | CASSQGAVQGTEAFF
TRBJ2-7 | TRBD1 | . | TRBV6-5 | TGTGCCAGCAGTTTCGACAGGGGGCCCACCTACGAGCAGTACTTC | CASSFDRGPTYEQYF
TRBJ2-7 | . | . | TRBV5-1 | TGCGCCAGCAGCTTGTACCAGGGGACCGAGCAGTACTTC | CASSLYQGTEQYF
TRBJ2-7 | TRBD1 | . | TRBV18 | TGTGCCAGCTCACGGGACAGGGAGTACGAGCAGTACTTC | CASSRDREYEQYF
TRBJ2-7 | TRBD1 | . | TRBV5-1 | TGCGCCAGCAGCCCCCCGGGACAGGGAGTCTACGAGCAGTACTTC | CASSPPGQGVYEQYF
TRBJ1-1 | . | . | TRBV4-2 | TGTGCCAGCAGCCCCCAGGGCCCTGAAGCTTTCTTT | CASSPQGPEAFF
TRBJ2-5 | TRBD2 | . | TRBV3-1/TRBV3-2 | TGTGCCAGCAGCCAATACGTAGCGGGGGAAGAGACCCAGTACTTC | CASSQYVAGEETQYF
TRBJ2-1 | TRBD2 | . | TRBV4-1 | TGCGCCAGCAGCCAAGAGGGGACTAGCTCCTACAATGAGCAGTTCTTC | CASSQEGTSSYNEQFF
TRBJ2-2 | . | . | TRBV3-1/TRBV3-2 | TGTGCCAGCAGCCGGACAGCGGCCGGGGAGCTGTTTTTT | CASSRTAAGELFF
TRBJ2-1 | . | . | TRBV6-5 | TGTGCCAGCAGTTCCACTTTGGGGGCTCAGTACAATGAGCAGTTCTTC | CASSSTLGAQYNEQFF
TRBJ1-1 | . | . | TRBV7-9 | TGTGCCAGCAGCTTATCCGGGAACACTGAAGCTTTCTTT | CASSLSGNTEAFF
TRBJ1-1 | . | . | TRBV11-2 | TGTGCCAGCAGCTTTAGGAGGGCGGCTGAAGCTTTCTTT | CASSFRRAAEAFF
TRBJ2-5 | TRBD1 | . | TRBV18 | TGTGCCAGCTCACAACGCATAGGACAGGGGCTACCCAGGCCTCAAGAGACCCAGTACTTC | CASSQRIGQGLPRPQETQYF
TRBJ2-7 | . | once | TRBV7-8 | TGTGCCAGCAGCTTAGACCGGGAGAGGTACGAGCAGTACTTC | CASSLDRERYEQYF
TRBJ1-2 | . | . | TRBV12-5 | TGTGCTAGTGGTTGGTCTATGCCGAACTATGGCTACACCTTC | CASGWSMPNYGYTF
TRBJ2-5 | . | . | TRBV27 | TGTGCCAGCAGTTCCCAGGGACAAGAGACCCAGTACTTC | CASSSQGQETQYF
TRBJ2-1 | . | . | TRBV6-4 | TGTGCCAGCAGTTCGGAGGGGGGGTTCTACAATGAGCAGTTCTTC | CASSSEGGFYNEQFF
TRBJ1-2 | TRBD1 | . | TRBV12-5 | TGTGCTAGTGGTTTGGTTCCGACAGGGACCGGCTACACCTTC | CASGLVPTGTGYTF
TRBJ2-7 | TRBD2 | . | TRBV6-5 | TGTGCCAGCACCCCGGGGGGGCATCACTACGAGCAGTACTTC | CASTPGGHHYEQYF
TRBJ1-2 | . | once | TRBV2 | TGTGCCAGCAGTGATAGGACAGTATATGGCTACACCTTC | CASSDRTVYGYTF
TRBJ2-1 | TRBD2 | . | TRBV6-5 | TGTGCCACTTCGCGGGGGAGCTCCTACAATGAGCAGTTCTTC | CATSRGSSYNEQFF
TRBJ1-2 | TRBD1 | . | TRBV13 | TGTGCCAGCAGCTTCCATGGACAGGGGAATGGCTACACCTTC | CASSFHGQGNGYTF
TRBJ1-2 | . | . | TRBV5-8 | TGTGCCAGCAGCTCCCCCGCCGGGTATGGCTACACCTTC | CASSSPAGYGYTF
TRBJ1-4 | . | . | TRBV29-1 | TGCAGCGTTCTTGACACTGCAACTAATGAAAAACTGTTTTTT | CSVLDTATNEKLFF
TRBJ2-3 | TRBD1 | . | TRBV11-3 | TGTGCCAGCAGCTTGGGACAGGGCGGCACAGATACGCAGTATTTT | CASSLGQGGTDTQYF
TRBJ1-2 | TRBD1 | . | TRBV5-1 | TGCGCCAGCAGCTTGGACAGGGACAGTCCTTATGGCTACACCTTC | CASSLDRDSPYGYTF
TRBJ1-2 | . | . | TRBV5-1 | TGCGCCAGCAGCTTGGAGGGGCAGCCCTATTCAGCCTACACCTTC | CASSLEGQPYSAYTF
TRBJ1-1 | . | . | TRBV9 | TGTGCCAGCAGCGTAGCAGGGCCGAACACTGAAGCTTTCTTT | CASSVAGPNTEAFF
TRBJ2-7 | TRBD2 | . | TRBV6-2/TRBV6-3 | TGTGCCAGCAGTTATCTGGCCAGGGAGGGCTACGAGCAGTACTTC | CASSYLAREGYEQYF